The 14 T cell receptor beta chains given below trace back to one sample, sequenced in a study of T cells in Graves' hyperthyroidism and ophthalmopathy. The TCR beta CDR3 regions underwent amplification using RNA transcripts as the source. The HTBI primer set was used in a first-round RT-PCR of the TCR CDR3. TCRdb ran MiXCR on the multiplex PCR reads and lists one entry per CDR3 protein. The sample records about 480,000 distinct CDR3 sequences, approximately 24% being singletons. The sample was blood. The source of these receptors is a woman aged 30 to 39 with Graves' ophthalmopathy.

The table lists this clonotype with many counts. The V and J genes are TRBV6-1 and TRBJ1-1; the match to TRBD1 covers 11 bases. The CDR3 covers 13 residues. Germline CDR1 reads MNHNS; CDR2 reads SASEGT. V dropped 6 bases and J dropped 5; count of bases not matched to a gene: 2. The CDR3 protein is CASRGQGVTEAFF. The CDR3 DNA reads TGTGCCAGCAGGGGACAGGGGGTAACTGAAGCTTTCTTT.

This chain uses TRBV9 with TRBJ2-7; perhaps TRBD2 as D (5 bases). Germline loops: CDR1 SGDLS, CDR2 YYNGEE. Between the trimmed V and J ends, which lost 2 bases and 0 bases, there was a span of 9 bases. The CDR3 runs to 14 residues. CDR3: CASSVEGSSYEQYF. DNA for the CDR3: TGTGCCAGCAGCGTGGAAGGGAGCTCCTACGAGCAGTACTTC.

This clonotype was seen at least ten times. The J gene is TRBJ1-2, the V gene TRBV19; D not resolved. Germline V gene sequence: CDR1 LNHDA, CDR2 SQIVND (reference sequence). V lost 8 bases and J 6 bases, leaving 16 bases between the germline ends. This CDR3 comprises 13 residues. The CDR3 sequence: CASRPALRDGYTF. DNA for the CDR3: TGTGCCAGTCGACCCGCTTTGAGAGATGGCTACACCTTC.

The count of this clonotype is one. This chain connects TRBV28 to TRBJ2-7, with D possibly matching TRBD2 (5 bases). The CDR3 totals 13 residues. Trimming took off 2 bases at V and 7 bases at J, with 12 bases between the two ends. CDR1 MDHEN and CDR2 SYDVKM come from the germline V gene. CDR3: CASSLGPWEEQYF. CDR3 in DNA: TGTGCCAGCAGTTTAGGCCCCTGGGAGGAGCAGTACTTC.

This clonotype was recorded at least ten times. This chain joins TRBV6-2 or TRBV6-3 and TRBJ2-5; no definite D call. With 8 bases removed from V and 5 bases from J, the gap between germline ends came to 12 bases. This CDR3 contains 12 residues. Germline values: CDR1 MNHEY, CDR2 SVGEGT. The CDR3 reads CASGPRRETQYF. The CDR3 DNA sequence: TGTGCCAGCGGACCCCGCAGGGAGACCCAGTACTTC.

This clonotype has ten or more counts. CDR3 bases: TGTGCCAGCAGCTTAGGGGACAGTTTAGCCAAAAACATTCAGTACTTC. This gives the protein CASSLGDSLAKNIQYF. The chain is built from TRBV7-9 and TRBJ2-4; 7 bases agree with TRBD1. This CDR3 is 16 amino acids long. The V segment lost 1 base and the J segment 0 bases; nucleotides outside the gene matches: 3. Germline V CDR1 and CDR2: SEHNR, FQNEAQ (reference sequence).

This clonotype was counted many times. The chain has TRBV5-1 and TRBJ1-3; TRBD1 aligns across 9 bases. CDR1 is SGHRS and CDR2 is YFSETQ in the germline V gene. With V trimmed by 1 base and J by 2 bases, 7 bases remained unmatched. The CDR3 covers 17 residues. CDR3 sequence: CASSLRGQGAAGNTIYF. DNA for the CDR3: TGCGCCAGCAGCTTGAGGGGACAGGGAGCGGCTGGAAACACCATATATTTT.

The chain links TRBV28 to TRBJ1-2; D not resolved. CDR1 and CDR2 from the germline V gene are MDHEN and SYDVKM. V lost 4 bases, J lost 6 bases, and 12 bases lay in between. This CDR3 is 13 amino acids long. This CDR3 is CASSWRAGDGYTF. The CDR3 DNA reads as TGTGCCAGCAGTTGGCGTGCCGGTGATGGCTACACCTTC.

CDR3 bases: TGCAGCGTTGAATGGACACTAGGTCGTTTTAATCAGCCCCAGCATTTT. Amino acids: CSVEWTLGRFNQPQHF. This chain uses TRBV29-1 with TRBJ1-5; D possibly corresponds to TRBD1 (5 bases). This CDR3 has 16 residues. Germline assignment: CDR1 SQVTM and CDR2 ANQGSEA. V lost 2 bases, J lost 4 bases, and 18 bases lay in between.

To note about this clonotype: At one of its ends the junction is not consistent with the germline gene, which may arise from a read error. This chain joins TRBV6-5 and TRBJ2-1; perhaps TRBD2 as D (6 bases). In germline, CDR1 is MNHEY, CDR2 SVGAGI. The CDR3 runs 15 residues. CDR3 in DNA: TGTGCCAGCAGTTACTCTCCAACCCTAGGAGGGGATAAGTCCTTC. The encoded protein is CASSYSPTLGGDKSF.

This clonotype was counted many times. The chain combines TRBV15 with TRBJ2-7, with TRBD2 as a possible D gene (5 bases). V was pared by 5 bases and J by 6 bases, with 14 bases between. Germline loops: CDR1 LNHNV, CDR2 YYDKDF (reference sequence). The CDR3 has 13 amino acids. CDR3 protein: CATSYGLAGEQYF. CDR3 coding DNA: TGTGCCACCAGCTACGGGCTAGCTGGCGAGCAGTACTTC.

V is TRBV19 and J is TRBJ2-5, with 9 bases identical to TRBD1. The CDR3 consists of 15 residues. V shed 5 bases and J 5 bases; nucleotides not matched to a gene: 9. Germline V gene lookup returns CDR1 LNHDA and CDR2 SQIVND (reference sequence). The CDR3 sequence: CASSSAADRGETQYF. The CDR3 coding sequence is TGTGCCAGTAGTTCTGCCGCGGACAGGGGTGAGACCCAGTACTTC.

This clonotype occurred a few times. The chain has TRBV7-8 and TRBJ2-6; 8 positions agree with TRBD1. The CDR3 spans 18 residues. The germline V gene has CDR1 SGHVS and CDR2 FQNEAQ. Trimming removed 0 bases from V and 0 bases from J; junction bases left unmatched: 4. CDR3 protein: CASSLAGTGSSGANVLTF. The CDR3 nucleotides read TGTGCCAGCAGCTTAGCGGGGACAGGCTCCTCTGGGGCCAACGTCCTGACTTTC.

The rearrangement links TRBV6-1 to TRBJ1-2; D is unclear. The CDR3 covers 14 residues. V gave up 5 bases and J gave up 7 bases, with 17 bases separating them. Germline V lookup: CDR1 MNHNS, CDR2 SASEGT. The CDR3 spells CASSPWAVHGGYTF. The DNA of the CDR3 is TGTGCCAGCAGTCCCTGGGCGGTTCACGGTGGCTACACCTTC.